The T cell receptor beta chain described here comes from a study of human T cells and chemical hapten exposure. On the study more broadly: On roughly 2 cm by roughly 2 cm of upper inner arm skin, sensitization was performed with 2% DPC. For the roughly 23-week duration of the study, patients were given weekly doses of diphenylcyclopropenone on the scalp.

Time point here: pre-sensitization, week 0. Specified treatment: therapeutic diphenylcyclopropenone sensitization with weekly scalp DPC. Blood draws came first, before each patch test. Unique molecular identifiers were attached to individual cDNA molecules within the library. TCRdb re-analysed the RACE reads in MiXCR, keeping a single row per CDR3 protein. The table has tens of thousands of distinct CDR3 sequences, roughly 15% seen once. This clonotype was counted many times. Trimming shortened V by 3 bases and J by 9 bases, and 6 bases separated the two germline ends. The CDR3 length is 11 residues. Per the germline V gene, CDR1 is MNHNS and CDR2 is SASEGT.

This rearrangement joins TRBV6-1 to TRBJ1-5; D gene ambiguous. The specimen was whole blood, collected in connection with sensitization to the hapten diphenylcyclopropenone (DPC). The source of this sequence is a woman between 50 and 59 years old with alopecia areata. Some clones in this sample may be carry-over from other donors' samples. The CDR3 DNA sequence: TGTGCCAGCAGTGAGGAATGGCCCCAGCATTTT. This gives the protein CASSEEWPQHF.